The 14 T cell receptor beta chains presented below share a single source sample, sequenced in a study of CD8 T cells in Susac syndrome. The RNA, about 0.45 to 1 ug, was put through reverse transcription using random hexamers. In TCRdb, the immunoSEQ multiplex PCR reads were re-called with MiXCR into one record per CDR3 protein. The table lists 150,000 or so distinct CDR3 sequences, 92% of them singletons. Material: CD4+ T cells from PBMCs. These receptors were collected from a human donor in good health.

The chain carries TRBV7-9 and TRBJ1-1; 11 bases align to TRBD1. From germline, CDR1 is SEHNR and CDR2 FQNEAQ (reference sequence). The CDR3 is 15 amino acids. The ends lost 5 bases at V and 5 bases at J; junction bases unmatched: 7. CDR3 sequence (DNA): TGTGCCAGCAGCCTGCGGACAGGGGGCTATACTGAAGCTTTCTTT. This sequence encodes CASSLRTGGYTEAFF.

This sequence joins TRBV12-3 or TRBV12-4 and TRBJ2-2; possible D gene TRBD2, 5 bases. The V end lost 6 bases, the J end lost 2 bases, and 7 bases lay between the germline ends. CDR3 size: 13 residues. The CDR3 reads CASSDYNTGELFF. CDR3 nucleotide sequence: TGTGCCAGCAGCGACTACAACACCGGGGAGCTGTTTTTT.

This chain joins TRBV7-2 and TRBJ2-5, with 14 bases that match TRBD2. The CDR3 is 16 residues long. The trim removed 1 base at V and 3 bases at J, leaving 1 base unmatched. Looked up from germline, CDR1 is SGHTA and CDR2 is FQGNSA. CDR3 protein: CASSLGGLAGEETQYF. The CDR3 DNA reads TGTGCCAGCAGCTTAGGGGGACTAGCGGGGGAAGAGACCCAGTACTTC.

The rearrangement joins TRBV10-1 to TRBJ2-1, with a possible D match to TRBD2 (6 bases). The V end was cut by 4 bases, the J end by 5 bases, with 12 bases between. The CDR3 contains 14 residues. Germline V gene sequence: CDR1 WNHNN, CDR2 SYGVQD (reference sequence). The CDR3 nucleotides read TGCGCCAGCAGTGGACAACTAGCAAACAATGAGCAGTTCTTC. The encoded protein is CASSGQLANNEQFF.

The rearrangement links TRBV20-1 to TRBJ1-2; the match to TRBD1 covers 8 bases. Trimming took 5 bases from V and 8 from J; bases not matched to a gene: 7. The CDR3 spans 12 residues. Germline CDR1 DFQATT, CDR2 SNEGSKA (reference sequence). The CDR3 region is CSAYWTGNGYTF. DNA of the CDR3: TGCAGTGCTTATTGGACAGGGAACGGCTACACCTTC.

CDR3 nucleotide sequence: TGTGCCAGCAGCCTGGGACAGGGGTATGAAAAACTGTTTTTT. This sequence encodes CASSLGQGYEKLFF. The chain recombines TRBV5-4 with TRBJ1-4; 10 bases align to TRBD1. Germline V gene sequence: CDR1 SGHNT, CDR2 YYREEE (reference sequence). V trimming: 4 bases; J trimming: 6 bases; junction bases outside the gene matches: 3. CDR3 length equals 14 residues.

This chain uses TRBV19 with TRBJ1-1; D gene ambiguous. V was cut by 4 bases and J by 1 base, with 4 bases left in between. Germline V gives CDR1 LNHDA, CDR2 SQIVND (reference sequence). The CDR3 is 12 amino acids. The CDR3 region has the DNA TGTGCCAGTAGTACAACGAACACTGAAGCTTTCTTT. It specifies CASSTTNTEAFF.

This chain connects TRBV19 to TRBJ2-5; 8 nucleotides match TRBD1. V lost 5 bases, J lost 2 bases, and 7 bases stayed unmatched. This CDR3 has 15 amino acids. The germline gives CDR1 LNHDA, CDR2 SQIVND (reference sequence). The CDR3 protein is CASSLRTGTQETQYF. CDR3 DNA sequence: TGTGCCAGTAGTCTAAGGACAGGGACGCAAGAGACCCAGTACTTC.

J is TRBJ2-7 and V is TRBV10-3; D remains ambiguous. The CDR3 runs to 13 residues. From germline, CDR1 is ENHRY and CDR2 SYGVKD. V was shortened by 0 bases and J by 6 bases, with 9 bases between the two germline ends. Here the CDR3 DNA reads TGTGCCATCAGTGAGTCGTTAGTGGCCGAGCAGTACTTC. This encodes CAISESLVAEQYF.

The gene calls are TRBV30 and TRBJ1-1; 12 nucleotides line up with TRBD1. The CDR3 spans 15 residues. Germline trimming cut 1 base from V and 3 bases from J; bases unmatched to any gene: 3. Germline V CDR1 and CDR2: GTSNPN, SVGIG (reference sequence). This CDR3 is CAWSAGQGAYTEAFF. The CDR3 region has the DNA TGTGCCTGGAGTGCGGGACAGGGGGCCTACACTGAAGCTTTCTTT.

This clonotype has more than one count but fewer than ten. The rearrangement uses TRBV7-9 and TRBJ2-5, with D unclear. Germline loops: CDR1 SEHNR, CDR2 FQNEAQ (reference sequence). The CDR3 is made up of 12 amino acids. The V end lost 4 bases, the J end lost 4 bases, and 7 bases lay between the germline ends. In nucleotides, the CDR3 is TGTGCCAGCAGCTCCCCCGGAGAGACCCAGTACTTC. It specifies CASSSPGETQYF.

The chain is built from TRBV7-2 and TRBJ1-3; weak D call: TRBD1 (5 bases). The CDR3 has 15 residues. Between the trimmed V and J ends, which lost 1 base and 3 bases, there was a span of 10 bases. Germline V gene lookup returns CDR1 SGHTA and CDR2 FQGNSA. This CDR3 reads CASSLVAGLGNTIYF. CDR3 sequence (DNA): TGTGCCAGCAGCTTAGTAGCGGGGCTTGGAAACACCATATATTTT.

This chain links TRBV5-6 with TRBJ2-7; possible D gene TRBD2, 5 bases. The germline V gene has CDR1 SGHDT and CDR2 YYEEEE. This CDR3 contains 13 residues. The V gene lost 0 bases and the J gene lost 6 bases, with 10 bases spanning the gap. The CDR3 bases are TGTGCCAGCAGCTTGGACTATGGGAGCGAGCAGTACTTC. This sequence encodes CASSLDYGSEQYF. The whole variable domain, remainder taken from reference TRBV5-6 and TRBJ2-7, is DAGVTQSPTHLIKTRGQQVTLRCSPKSGHDTVSWYQQALGQGPQFIFQYYEEEERQRGNFPDRFSGHQFPNYSSELNVNALLLGDSALYLCASSLDYGSEQYFGPGTRLTVT.

V gene TRBV5-1 combines with J gene TRBJ1-3, with D hard to call. Germline V gene lookup returns CDR1 SGHRS and CDR2 YFSETQ. V was trimmed by 0 bases and J by 0 bases, leaving 13 bases between them. CDR3 length: 17 residues. The CDR3 bases are TGCGCCAGCAGCTTGGGAGTGACAATTGCCTCTGGAAACACCATATATTTT. It yields the protein CASSLGVTIASGNTIYF.